This T cell receptor (beta chain) was documented in a study of blood T cell repertoires in COVID-19. Overall study context: Sites across the United States, Italy and Spain contributed samples from acute and convalescent COVID-19.

Original handling: It was from reference gene primer amplification that nucleated cell counts were estimated. The repertoire was sequenced with immunoSEQ multiplex PCR; TCRdb's copy has only in-frame clones and lacks some. From that table come the V and J calls and clone size; the DNA was used to work out D and trimming. The repertoire holds fewer than 300,000 clones, with 80% to 95% as singletons. Trimming stripped 0 bases from V and 4 bases from J, with 13 bases between. The CDR3 is made up of 15 amino acids. Germline CDR1 KGHSH, CDR2 LQKENI. The clonotype originates from a woman in her 30s who had recovered from COVID-19. The sample taken for sequencing was PBMCs or T cells enriched from blood (not recorded which). V and J are TRBV18 and TRBJ2-7; D possibly corresponds to TRBD2 (6 bases). This CDR3 is CASSPPGTPSYEQYF. CDR3 DNA sequence: TGTGCCAGCTCACCACCCGGGACTCCCAGTTACGAGCAGTACTTC.